This T cell receptor (beta chain) was observed in a study of T cell repertoires in cytomegalovirus infection. Study in general: TCR beta signatures that were public indicated CMV infection and matching HLA type.

Study results and caveats: HLA-C-restricted CMV clonotypes gave the most frequent clonotype in two of eight donors.

TCRdb called the reads again in MiXCR, with one record for every CDR3 protein. Here the sample spans 570,000 or so distinct CDR3 sequences, 40% being singletons. The CDR3 contains 15 residues. V lost 3 bases, J lost 0 bases, and 10 bases lay in between. In germline, CDR1 is MGHRA, CDR2 YSYEKL. Points on this clonotype: Antigen specificity is unknown.

The chain is built from TRBV4-1 and TRBJ2-3; unclear D gene. This clonotype originated in a human donor in good health (CMV status not recorded). Some clones in this sample may be carry-over from other donors' samples. The sample consisted of cultured PBMCs, taken from culture after CMV antigen stimulation. CDR3 nucleotides: TGCGCCAGCAGCCAGAACACCAGGAGCACAGATACGCAGTATTTT. Translation: CASSQNTRSTDTQYF.